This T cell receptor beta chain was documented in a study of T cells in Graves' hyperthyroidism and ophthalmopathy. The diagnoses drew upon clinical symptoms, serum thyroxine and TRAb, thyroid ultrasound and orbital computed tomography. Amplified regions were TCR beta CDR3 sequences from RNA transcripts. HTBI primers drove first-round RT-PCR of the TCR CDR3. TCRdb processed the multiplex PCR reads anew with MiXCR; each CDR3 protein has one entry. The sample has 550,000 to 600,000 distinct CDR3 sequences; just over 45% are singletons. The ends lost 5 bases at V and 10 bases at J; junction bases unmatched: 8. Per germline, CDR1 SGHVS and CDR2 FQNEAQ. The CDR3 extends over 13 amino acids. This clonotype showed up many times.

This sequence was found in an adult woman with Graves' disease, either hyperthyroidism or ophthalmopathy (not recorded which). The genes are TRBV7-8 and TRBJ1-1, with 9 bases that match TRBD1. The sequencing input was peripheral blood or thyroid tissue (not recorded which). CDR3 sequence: CASSARDRDRAFF. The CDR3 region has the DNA TGTGCCAGCAGCGCCCGGGACAGGGACCGAGCTTTCTTT.